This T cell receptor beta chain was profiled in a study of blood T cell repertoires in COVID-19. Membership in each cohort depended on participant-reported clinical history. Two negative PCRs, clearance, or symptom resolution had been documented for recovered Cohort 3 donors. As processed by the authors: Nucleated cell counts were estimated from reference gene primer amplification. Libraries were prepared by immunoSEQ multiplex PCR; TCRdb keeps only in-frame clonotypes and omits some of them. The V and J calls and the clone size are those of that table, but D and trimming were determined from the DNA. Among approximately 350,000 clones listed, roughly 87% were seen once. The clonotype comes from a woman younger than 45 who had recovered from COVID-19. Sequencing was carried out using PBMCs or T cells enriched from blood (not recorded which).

CDR3 protein: CASSLRTGMSTGELFF. In DNA, the CDR3 is TGTGCCAGCAGCCTTCGGACAGGGATGAGCACCGGGGAGCTGTTTTTT. This chain uses TRBV4-2 with TRBJ2-2; 8 bases are shared with TRBD1. CDR1 and CDR2 (germline): LGHNA, YNFKEQ. This CDR3 spans 16 amino acids. Trimming at V came to 4 bases and at J to 4 bases, leaving 8 bases not matched to a gene.